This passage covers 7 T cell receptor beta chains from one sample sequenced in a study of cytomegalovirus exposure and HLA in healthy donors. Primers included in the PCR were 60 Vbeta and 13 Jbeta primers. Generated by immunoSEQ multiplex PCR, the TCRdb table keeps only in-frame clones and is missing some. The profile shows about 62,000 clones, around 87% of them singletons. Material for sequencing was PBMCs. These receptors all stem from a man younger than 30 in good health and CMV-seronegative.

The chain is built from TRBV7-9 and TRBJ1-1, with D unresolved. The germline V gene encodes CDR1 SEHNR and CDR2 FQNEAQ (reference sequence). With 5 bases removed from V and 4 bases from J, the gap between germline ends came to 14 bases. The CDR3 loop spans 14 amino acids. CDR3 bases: TGTGCCAGCAGCCGGCCAGAGGAGAGCACTGAAGCTTTCTTT. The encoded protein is CASSRPEESTEAFF.

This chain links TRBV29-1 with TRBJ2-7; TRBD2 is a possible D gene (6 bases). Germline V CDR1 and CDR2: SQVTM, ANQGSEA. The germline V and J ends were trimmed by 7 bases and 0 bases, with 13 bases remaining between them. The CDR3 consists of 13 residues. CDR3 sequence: CSAVPSASYEQYF. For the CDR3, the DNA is TGCAGCGCGGTCCCTAGCGCCTCCTACGAGCAGTACTTC.

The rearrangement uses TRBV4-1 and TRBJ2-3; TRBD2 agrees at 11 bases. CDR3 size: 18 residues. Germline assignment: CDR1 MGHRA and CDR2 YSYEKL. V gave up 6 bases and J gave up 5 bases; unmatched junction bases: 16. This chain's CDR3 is CASSDDGPTSGAGDTQYF. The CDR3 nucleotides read TGCGCCAGCAGTGATGATGGGCCGACTAGCGGGGCTGGAGATACGCAGTATTTT.

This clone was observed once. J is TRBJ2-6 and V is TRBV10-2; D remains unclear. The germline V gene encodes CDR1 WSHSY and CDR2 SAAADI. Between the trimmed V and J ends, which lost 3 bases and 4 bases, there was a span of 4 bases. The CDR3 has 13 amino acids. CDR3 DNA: TGCGCCAGCAGTGAACAGGGGGCCAACGTCCTGACTTTC. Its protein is CASSEQGANVLTF.

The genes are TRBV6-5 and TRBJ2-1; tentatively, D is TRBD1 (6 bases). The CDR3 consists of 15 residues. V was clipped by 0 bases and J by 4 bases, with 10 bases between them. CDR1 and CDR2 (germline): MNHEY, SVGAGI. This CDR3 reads CASSYSQGNYNEQFF. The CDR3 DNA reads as TGTGCCAGCAGTTACTCTCAGGGGAATTACAATGAGCAGTTCTTC.

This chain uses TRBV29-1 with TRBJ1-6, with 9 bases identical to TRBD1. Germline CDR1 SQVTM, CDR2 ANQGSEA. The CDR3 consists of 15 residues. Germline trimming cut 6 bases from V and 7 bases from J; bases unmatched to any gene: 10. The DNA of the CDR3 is TGCAGCGTCCCTCGACAGGGGGGACTCAATTCACCCCTCCACTTT. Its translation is CSVPRQGGLNSPLHF.

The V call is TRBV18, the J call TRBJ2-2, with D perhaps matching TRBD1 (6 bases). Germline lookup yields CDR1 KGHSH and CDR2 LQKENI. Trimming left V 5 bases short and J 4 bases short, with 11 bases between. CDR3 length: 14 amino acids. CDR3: CASSEQGPTGELFF. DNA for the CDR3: TGTGCCAGCTCAGAACAGGGTCCCACCGGGGAGCTGTTTTTT.